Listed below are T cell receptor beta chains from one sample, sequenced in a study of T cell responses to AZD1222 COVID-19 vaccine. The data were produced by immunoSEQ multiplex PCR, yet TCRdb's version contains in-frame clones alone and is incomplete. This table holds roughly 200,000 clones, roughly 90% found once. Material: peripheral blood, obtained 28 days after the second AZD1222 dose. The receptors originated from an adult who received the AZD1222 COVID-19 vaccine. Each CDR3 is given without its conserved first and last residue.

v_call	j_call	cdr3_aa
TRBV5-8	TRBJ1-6	ASSSGPSSYNSPLH
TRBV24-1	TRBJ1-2	ATTLGRQSSYGYT
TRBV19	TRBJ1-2	ASSLRGRDYGYT
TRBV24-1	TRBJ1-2	ATSRGGSSYGYT
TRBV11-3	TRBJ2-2	ASSLDLLINRDTNTGELF
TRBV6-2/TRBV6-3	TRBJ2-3	ASSYSRVGGQGTDTQY
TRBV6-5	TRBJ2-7	ASSRGTEGSYEQY
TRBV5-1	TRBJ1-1	ASSQRRWDTEAF
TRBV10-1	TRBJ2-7	ASSRGSAEQY
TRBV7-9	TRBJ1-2	ASSFGQAPNYGYT
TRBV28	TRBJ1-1	ASTWIGGNTEAF
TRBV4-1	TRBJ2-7	ASSQADRSTYEQY
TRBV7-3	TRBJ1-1	ASSLNQGPTEAF
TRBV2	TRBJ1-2	ASSRNTRDRGGGYT
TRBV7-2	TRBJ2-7	ASSPPRRNYEQY
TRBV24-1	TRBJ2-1	ATSGEGPINEQF
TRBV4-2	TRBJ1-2	ASSQQLARENYGYT
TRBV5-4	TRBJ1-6	ASSLTGVNSPLH
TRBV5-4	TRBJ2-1	AIFEGGAGSNEQF
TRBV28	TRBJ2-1	ASSVTGSYNEQF
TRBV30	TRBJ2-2	AWGLGAGELF
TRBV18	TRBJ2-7	ASSPDYEQY
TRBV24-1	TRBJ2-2	AISMNTGELF
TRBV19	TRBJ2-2	ATSGQWITGELF
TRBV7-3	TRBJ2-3	ASSLEQGADTQY
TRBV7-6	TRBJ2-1	ASSLTGTQTGYNEQF
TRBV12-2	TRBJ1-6	ASRLRGGAERSSYNSPLH
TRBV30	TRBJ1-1	AWSREMNTEAF
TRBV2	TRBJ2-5	ASSVREDPGTQY
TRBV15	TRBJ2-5	ATSRVTGFRETQY
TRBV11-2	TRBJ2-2	ASSLLTSGANTGELF
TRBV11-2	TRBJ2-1	ASSLAGTSGSFIYNEQF
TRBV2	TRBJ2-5	ASSIGTPQETQY
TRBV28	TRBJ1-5	ASTPGTYQPQH
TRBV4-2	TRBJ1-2	ASSPRGESNYGYT
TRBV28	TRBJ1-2	AIAGLNEGGYT
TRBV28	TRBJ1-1	ASSFEKSEAF
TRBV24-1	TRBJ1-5	ATSDFQGSLSNQPQH
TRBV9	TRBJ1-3	ARRPNRDASLEVPGNTIY
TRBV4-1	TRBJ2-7	ASSQEPSGAYEQY
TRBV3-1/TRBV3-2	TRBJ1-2	ASSQGTGYGYT
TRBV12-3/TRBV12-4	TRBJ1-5	ASSWGGGQPQH
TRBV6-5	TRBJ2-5	ASSSMARTETQY
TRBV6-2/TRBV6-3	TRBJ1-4	ASSYGSEKLF
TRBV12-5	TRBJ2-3	ASGKGGTDTQY
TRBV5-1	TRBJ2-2	ASSEGLAGVSGTGELF
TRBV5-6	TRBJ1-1	ASSWTGGGTEAF
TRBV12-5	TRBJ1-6	ASSGYNSPLH
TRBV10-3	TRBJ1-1	ATRQGAWDTEAF